A few counts support the clone carrying this T cell receptor (beta chain). Its matching antigen is unknown. V trimming: 4 bases; J trimming: 8 bases; junction bases outside the gene matches: 10. Per the germline V gene, CDR1 is LGHNA and CDR2 is YNFKEQ. The CDR3 is made up of 16 amino acids. Specified time point: pre-sensitization, week 0. The treatment here: therapeutic diphenylcyclopropenone sensitization with weekly scalp DPC. Using its own MiXCR run on the RACE reads, TCRdb lists one record per CDR3 protein. The table lists under 400,000 distinct CDR3 sequences, roughly 5.3% of them singletons. This specimen belongs to a study of human T cells and chemical hapten exposure. Study-wide results and caveats: Alopecia affected the donors, so their immune response may differ from healthy people's. Sensitizing to DPC left TCRs with a frequency above 1 in 1000 unaltered. The study found expanded TCRs formed significantly more large CDR3 similarity clusters than controls.

This receptor was taken from a woman aged 50 to 60 with alopecia areata. Some clones in this sample may be carry-over from other donors' samples. The rearrangement uses TRBV4-2 and TRBJ2-1; TRBD2 matches at 11 bases. The sequences come from whole blood, collected in connection with sensitization to the hapten diphenylcyclopropenone (DPC). CDR3 coding DNA: TGTGCCAGCAGCCGGGCGGAACTAGCGGGGGTGGATGAGCAGTTCTTC. Translated: CASSRAELAGVDEQFF.